Sequencing of this TCR delta chain was carried out in a study of human gamma delta and Vdelta1 T cells. Trimming took off 4 bases at V and 1 base at J, with 31 bases between the two ends. This CDR3 region has 21 residues. Per germline, CDR1 TSWWSYY and CDR2 QGS. TCRdb reanalysed the PCR reads via CATT. Counted here are about 6,100 delta-chain clones, roughly a tenth occurring once; the ten biggest clones make up roughly 14%. The rearrangement uses TRDV1 and TRDJ1, with D possibly matching TRDD2 (6 bases). The receptor was isolated from a human donor in good health. Source material: naive CD27+ Vdelta1 gamma-delta T cells from blood. CDR3 sequence (DNA): TGTGCTCTTGGGGCAGGGTCCTACTACCGAGGGGGGCCCTTCCCCACCGATAAACTCATCTTT. Protein product: CALGAGSYYRGGPFPTDKLIF.